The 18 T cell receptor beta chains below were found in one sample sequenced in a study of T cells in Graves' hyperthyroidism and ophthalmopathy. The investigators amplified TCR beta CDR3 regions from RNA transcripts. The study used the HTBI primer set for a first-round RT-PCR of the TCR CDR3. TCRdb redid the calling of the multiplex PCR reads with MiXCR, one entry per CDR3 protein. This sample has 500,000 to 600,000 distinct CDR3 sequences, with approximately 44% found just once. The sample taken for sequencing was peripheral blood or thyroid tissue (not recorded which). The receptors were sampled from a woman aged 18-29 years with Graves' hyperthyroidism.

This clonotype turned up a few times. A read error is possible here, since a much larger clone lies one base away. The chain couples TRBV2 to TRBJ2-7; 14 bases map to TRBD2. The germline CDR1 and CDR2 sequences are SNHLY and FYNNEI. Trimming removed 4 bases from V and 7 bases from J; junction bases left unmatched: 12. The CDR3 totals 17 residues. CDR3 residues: CASSGLAGGPILDEQYF. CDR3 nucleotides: TGTGCCAGCAGTGGACTAGCGGGAGGGCCCATTTTGGATGAGCAGTACTTC.

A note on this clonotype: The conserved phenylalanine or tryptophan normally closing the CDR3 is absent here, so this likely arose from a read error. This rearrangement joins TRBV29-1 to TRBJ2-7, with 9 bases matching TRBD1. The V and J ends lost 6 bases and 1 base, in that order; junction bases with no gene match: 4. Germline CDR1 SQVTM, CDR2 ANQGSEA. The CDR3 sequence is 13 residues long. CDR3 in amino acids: CSVRQGGSYEQYL. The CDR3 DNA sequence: TGCAGCGTCCGACAGGGGGGATCCTACGAGCAGTACCTC.

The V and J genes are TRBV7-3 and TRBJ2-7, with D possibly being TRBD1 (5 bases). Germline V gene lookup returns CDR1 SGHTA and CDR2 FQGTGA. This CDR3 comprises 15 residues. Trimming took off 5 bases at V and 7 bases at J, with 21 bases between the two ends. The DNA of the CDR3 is TGTGCCAGCAGCGCTAGTGGTTCAGGGAACAATGAGCAGTACTTC. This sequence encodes CASSASGSGNNEQYF.

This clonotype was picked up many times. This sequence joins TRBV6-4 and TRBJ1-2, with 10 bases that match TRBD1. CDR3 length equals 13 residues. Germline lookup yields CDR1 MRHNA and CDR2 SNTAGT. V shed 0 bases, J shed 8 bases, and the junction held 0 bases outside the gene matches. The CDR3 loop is CASSDSTGGGYTF. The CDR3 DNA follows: TGTGCCAGCAGTGACTCGACAGGGGGCGGCTACACCTTC.

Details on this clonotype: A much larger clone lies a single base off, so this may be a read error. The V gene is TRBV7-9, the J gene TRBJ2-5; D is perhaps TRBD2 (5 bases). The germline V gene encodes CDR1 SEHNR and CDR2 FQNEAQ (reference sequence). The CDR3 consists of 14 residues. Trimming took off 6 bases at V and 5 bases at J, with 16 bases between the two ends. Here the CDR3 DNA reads TGTGCCAGCAGTTGGCCGGGTACGGGGGAGACCCAGTACTTC. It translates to CASSWPGTGETQYF.

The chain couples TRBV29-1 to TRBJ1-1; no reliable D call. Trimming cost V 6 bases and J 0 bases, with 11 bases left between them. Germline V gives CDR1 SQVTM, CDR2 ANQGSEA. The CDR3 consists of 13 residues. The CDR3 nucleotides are TGCAGCGTCCCTGGAGCCCTGAACACTGAAGCTTTCTTT. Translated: CSVPGALNTEAFF.

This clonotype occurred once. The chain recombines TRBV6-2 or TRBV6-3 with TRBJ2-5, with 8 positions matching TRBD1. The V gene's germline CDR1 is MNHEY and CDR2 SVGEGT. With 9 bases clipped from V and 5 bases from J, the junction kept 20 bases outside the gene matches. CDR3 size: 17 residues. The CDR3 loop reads CASKQAPGTGGSETQYF. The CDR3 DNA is TGTGCCAGTAAGCAAGCCCCCGGGACAGGAGGGTCGGAGACCCAGTACTTC.

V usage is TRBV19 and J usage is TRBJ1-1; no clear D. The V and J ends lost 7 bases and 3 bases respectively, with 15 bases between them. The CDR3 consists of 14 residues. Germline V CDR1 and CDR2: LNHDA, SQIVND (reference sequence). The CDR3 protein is CASKGSGRDTEAFF. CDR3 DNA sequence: TGTGCCAGTAAGGGAAGCGGGAGGGACACTGAAGCTTTCTTT. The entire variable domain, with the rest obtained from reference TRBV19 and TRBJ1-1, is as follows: DGGITQSPKYLFRKEGQNVTLSCEQNLNHDAMYWYRQDPGQGLRLIYYSQIVNDFQKGDIAEGYSVSREKKESFPLTVTSAQKNPTAFYLCASKGSGRDTEAFFGQGTRLTVV.

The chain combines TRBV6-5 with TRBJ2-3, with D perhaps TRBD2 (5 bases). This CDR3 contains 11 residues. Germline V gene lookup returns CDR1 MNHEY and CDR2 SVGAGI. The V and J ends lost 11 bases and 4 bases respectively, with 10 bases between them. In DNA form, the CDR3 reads TGTGCCGGAGGAGACGCAGATACGCAGTATTTT. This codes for CAGGDADTQYF.

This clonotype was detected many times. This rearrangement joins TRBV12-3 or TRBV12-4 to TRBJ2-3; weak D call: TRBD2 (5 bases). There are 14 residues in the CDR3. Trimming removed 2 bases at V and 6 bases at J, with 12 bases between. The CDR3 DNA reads TGTGCCAGCAGTTTACTCGGGGAAGGGGATACGCAGTATTTT. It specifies CASSLLGEGDTQYF.

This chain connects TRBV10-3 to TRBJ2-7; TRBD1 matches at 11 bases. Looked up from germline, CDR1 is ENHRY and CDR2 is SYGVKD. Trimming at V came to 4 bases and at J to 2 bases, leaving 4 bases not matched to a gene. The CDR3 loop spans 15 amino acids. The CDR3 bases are TGTGCCATCAGTGGTCCGGGACAGGGGGCCTACGAGCAGTACTTC. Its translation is CAISGPGQGAYEQYF.

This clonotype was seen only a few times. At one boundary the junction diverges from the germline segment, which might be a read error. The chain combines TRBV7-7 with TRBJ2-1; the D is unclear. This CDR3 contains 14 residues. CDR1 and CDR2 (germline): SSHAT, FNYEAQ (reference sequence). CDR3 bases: TGTGCTAGCAGCCCCGACCCGAGATCCAATGAGCAGTTCTTC. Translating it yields CASSPDPRSNEQFF.

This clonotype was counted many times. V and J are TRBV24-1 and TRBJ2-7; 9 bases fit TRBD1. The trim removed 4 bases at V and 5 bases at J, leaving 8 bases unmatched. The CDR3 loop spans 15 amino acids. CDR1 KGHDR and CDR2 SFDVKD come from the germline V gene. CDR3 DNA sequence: TGTGCCACCAGTGAAACTGGGACAGGGATCAACGAGCAGTACTTC. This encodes CATSETGTGINEQYF.

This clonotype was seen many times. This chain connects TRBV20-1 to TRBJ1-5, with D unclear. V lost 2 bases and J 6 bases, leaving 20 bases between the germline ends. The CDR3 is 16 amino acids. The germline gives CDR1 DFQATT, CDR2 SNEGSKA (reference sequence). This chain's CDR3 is CSARLPREGTRQPQHF. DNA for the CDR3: TGCAGTGCTAGACTCCCTCGGGAGGGTACACGTCAGCCCCAGCATTTT.

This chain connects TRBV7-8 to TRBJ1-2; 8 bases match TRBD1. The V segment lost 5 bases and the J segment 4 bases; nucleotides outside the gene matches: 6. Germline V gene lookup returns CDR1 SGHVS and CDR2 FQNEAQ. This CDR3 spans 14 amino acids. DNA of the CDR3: TGTGCCAGCAGCCCACAGGGGGGCGGCTATGGCTACACCTTC. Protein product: CASSPQGGGYGYTF.

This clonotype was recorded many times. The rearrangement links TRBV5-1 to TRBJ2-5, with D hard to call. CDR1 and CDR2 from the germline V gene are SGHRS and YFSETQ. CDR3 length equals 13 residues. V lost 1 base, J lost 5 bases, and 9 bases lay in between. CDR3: CASSLRASETQYF. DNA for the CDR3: TGCGCCAGCAGCTTGAGAGCGAGCGAGACCCAGTACTTC.

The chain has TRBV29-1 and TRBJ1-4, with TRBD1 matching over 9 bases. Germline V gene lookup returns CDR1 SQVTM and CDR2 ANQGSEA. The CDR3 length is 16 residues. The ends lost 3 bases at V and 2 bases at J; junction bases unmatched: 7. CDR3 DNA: TGCAGCGTTGACGGGACAGGGTCGGGCACTAATGAAAAACTGTTTTTT. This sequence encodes CSVDGTGSGTNEKLFF.

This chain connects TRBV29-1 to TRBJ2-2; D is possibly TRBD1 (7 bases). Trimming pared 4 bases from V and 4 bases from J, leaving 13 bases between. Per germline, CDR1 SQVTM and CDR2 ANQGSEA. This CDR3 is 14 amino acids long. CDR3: CSVGQGGPTGELFF. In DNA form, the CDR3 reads TGCAGCGTTGGACAGGGAGGTCCCACCGGGGAGCTGTTTTTT.